Given below is one T cell receptor (beta chain) in context. Original methodology: It was from reference gene primer amplification that nucleated cell counts were estimated. Some clones are missing from TCRdb's copy, which holds only in-frame ones; the method was immunoSEQ multiplex PCR. D and trimming come from the DNA, and the V and J calls and clone size come from that table. The table lists roughly 120,000 clones, about nine tenths of them singletons. The CDR3 runs to 17 residues. Trimming pared 2 bases from V and 0 bases from J, leaving 14 bases between. The germline gives CDR1 KGHSH, CDR2 LQKENI. This sample is part of a study of blood T cell repertoires in COVID-19. Study in general: The samples span acute and convalescent COVID-19 from the United States, Italy and Spain. PBMCs, B-cell-depleted T cells, or T cells were the source of the cDNA or gDNA that made up the material.

The V call is TRBV18, the J call TRBJ1-3, with D perhaps matching TRBD1 (5 bases). Sequencing was carried out using peripheral blood. This clonotype was sampled from a human donor with active COVID-19. The donor label of this sample is uncertain. The CDR3 region has the DNA TGTGCCAGCTCACCAGCGTGGCAGGGCTACTCTGGAAACACCATATATTTT. This translates into CASSPAWQGYSGNTIYF.